The 10 T cell receptor beta chains reported below all come from one sample, sequenced in a study of CD8+ T cells in alopecia areata. Isolated RNA was reverse transcribed into cDNA used as the sequencing template. The method was immunoSEQ multiplex PCR; TCRdb's version includes in-frame clones alone and lacks a portion of them. The sample lists more than 200,000 clones, around two thirds occurring once. Material: CD4+ T cells sorted from blood, obtained at week 0. The receptors derive from a human donor with alopecia areata.

This clone turned up a few times. J is TRBJ1-1 and V is TRBV2; 7 nucleotides match TRBD1. CDR1 and CDR2 from the germline V gene are SNHLY and FYNNEI. CDR3 length: 15 amino acids. With V trimmed by 7 bases and J by 1 base, 9 bases remained unmatched. The CDR3, as DNA: TGTGCCAGCACCTATAAGGGGGCAACGAACACTGAAGCTTTCTTT. Protein product: CASTYKGATNTEAFF.

This clone has at least ten counts. The chain has TRBV9 and TRBJ1-2; the D gene is possibly TRBD1 (5 bases). This CDR3 comprises 14 residues. Germline loops: CDR1 SGDLS, CDR2 YYNGEE. Trimming took off 0 bases at V and 3 bases at J, with 9 bases between the two ends. CDR3 bases: TGTGCCAGCAGCGTAGATAGCAGGGACTATGGCTACACCTTC. It codes for CASSVDSRDYGYTF.

The rearrangement uses TRBV4-1 and TRBJ2-4; D remains ambiguous. V was clipped by 1 base and J by 8 bases, with 3 bases between them. This CDR3 contains 11 residues. The germline gives CDR1 MGHRA, CDR2 YSYEKL. CDR3 sequence (DNA): TGCGCCAGCAGCCAAGCGTACATTCAGTACTTC. Encoded protein: CASSQAYIQYF.

CDR3 DNA: TGTGCCAGCAGCCCCCGTGGGTACCAAGAGACCCAGTACTTC. It specifies CASSPRGYQETQYF. J is TRBJ2-5 and V is TRBV7-2; D is unresolved. Trimming took off 5 bases at V and 0 bases at J, with 10 bases between the two ends. CDR1 is SGHTA, CDR2 FQGNSA, per germline. This CDR3 has 14 amino acids.

This clone was seen a handful of times. J is TRBJ2-5 and V is TRBV29-1, with TRBD1 identical over 7 bases. V gave up 7 bases and J gave up 5 bases; unmatched junction bases: 19. Germline CDR1 SQVTM, CDR2 ANQGSEA. The CDR3 has 16 residues. For the CDR3, the DNA is TGCAGCGCCGTATCCCTACCGAGGGGGCGCTTGGAGACCCAGTACTTC. Amino acid sequence: CSAVSLPRGRLETQYF.

The V call is TRBV29-1, the J call TRBJ2-5; weak D call: TRBD2 (6 bases). Germline V lookup: CDR1 SQVTM, CDR2 ANQGSEA. V lost 3 bases to trimming and J lost 4 bases, with 9 bases between them. This CDR3 region has 12 residues. The CDR3 loop is CSVDQGLETQYF. In DNA, the CDR3 is TGCAGCGTTGATCAGGGACTAGAGACCCAGTACTTC.

This sequence joins TRBV7-9 and TRBJ2-3, with 7 bases lining up with TRBD1. In germline, CDR1 is SEHNR, CDR2 FQNEAQ (reference sequence). V was pared by 4 bases and J by 0 bases, with 7 bases of the junction left unmatched. CDR3 length equals 16 residues. In DNA, the CDR3 is TGTGCCAGCAGCTCATTACAGGGGTCTAGCACAGATACGCAGTATTTT. Translated: CASSSLQGSSTDTQYF.

V gene TRBV30 combines with J gene TRBJ2-7; maybe TRBD2 (5 bases). This CDR3 spans 14 amino acids. Trimming cost V 1 base and J 6 bases, with 16 bases left between them. The germline V gene encodes CDR1 GTSNPN and CDR2 SVGIG (reference sequence). This chain's CDR3 is CAWSGGLFTTEQYF. The CDR3 bases are TGTGCCTGGAGTGGTGGACTCTTCACGACCGAGCAGTACTTC.

The genes are TRBV27 and TRBJ1-5, with D maybe TRBD1 (5 bases). The CDR3 runs to 15 residues. The germline CDR1 and CDR2 sequences are MNHEY and SMNVEV (reference sequence). The V end was cut by 5 bases, the J end by 0 bases, with 11 bases between. The CDR3 loop is CASSGVGPSNQPQHF. The DNA for the CDR3 is TGTGCCAGCAGTGGCGTGGGGCCTAGCAATCAGCCCCAGCATTTT.

This rearrangement joins TRBV5-4 to TRBJ1-1; D remains ambiguous. Germline assignment: CDR1 SGHNT and CDR2 YYREEE (reference sequence). The V gene lost 4 bases and the J gene lost 5 bases, with 12 bases spanning the gap. The CDR3 loop spans 13 amino acids. In nucleotides, the CDR3 is TGTGCCAGCAGCACGGGCCGAGAGACTGAAGCTTTCTTT. This translates into CASSTGRETEAFF.